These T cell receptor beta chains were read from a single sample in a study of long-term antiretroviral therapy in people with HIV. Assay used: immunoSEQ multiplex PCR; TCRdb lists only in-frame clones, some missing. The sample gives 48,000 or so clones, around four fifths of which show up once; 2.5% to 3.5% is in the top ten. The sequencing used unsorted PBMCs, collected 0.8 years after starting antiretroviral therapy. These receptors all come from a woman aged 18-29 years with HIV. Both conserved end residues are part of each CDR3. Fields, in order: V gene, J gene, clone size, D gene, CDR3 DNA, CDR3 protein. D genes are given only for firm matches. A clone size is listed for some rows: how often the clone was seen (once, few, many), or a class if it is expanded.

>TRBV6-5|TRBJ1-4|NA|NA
TGTGCCAGCAGCCTACGGTCAACTAATGAAAAACTGTTTTTT
CASSLRSTNEKLFF
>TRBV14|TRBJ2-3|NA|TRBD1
TGTGCCAGCAGCCAGATACCGGGACAGGGGGGAGATACGCAGTATTTT
CASSQIPGQGGDTQYF
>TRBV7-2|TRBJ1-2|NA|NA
TGTGCCAGCAGCTTGGAGGGAAGGGGTGGCTACACCTTC
CASSLEGRGGYTF
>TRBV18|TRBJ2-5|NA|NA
TGTGCCAGCCTTATGAGTTACCAAGAGACCCAGTACTTC
CASLMSYQETQYF
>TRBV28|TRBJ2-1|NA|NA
TGTGCCAGCAGTTTGAGTGCGGGATTGGGAAGCTCCTACAATGAGCAGTTCTTC
CASSLSAGLGSSYNEQFF
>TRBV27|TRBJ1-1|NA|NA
TGTGCCAGCAGTTTTTCGTCGATCACTGAAGCTTTCTTT
CASSFSSITEAFF
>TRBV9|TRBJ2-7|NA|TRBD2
TGTGCCAGCAGCCCCCAACTAGCGGGTTCTTACGAGCAGTACTTC
CASSPQLAGSYEQYF
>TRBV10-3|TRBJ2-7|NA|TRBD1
TGTGCCATCAGTGAATCTCAGGGGGCGCCTGATGGAGAGCAGTACTTC
CAISESQGAPDGEQYF
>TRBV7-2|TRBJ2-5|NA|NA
TGTGCCAGCATTCCCCACCCATCCTTGGAGACCCAGTACTTC
CASIPHPSLETQYF
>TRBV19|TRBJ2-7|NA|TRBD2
TGTGCCAGTAGGGAGGGAGGGAATCTCAACGAGCAGTACTTC
CASREGGNLNEQYF
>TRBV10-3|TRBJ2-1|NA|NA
TGTGCCACCTCGACACAACGTAAGAGCTCCTACAATGAGCAGTTCTTC
CATSTQRKSSYNEQFF
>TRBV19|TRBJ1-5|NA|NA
TGTGCCAGTAGTCCCGACGGGTGGAATCAGCCCCAGCATTTT
CASSPDGWNQPQHF
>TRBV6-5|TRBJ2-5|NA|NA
TGTGCCAGCAGTTACTCCCCTAGAGAGACCCAGTACTTC
CASSYSPRETQYF
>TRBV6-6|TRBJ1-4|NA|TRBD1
TGTGCCAGCGGCAGGGGGACGACTCAAAATTTT
CASGRGTTQNF
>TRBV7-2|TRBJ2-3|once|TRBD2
TGTGCCAGCAGCTTAGGGGGACTAAGCGCAGATACGCAGTATTTT
CASSLGGLSADTQYF
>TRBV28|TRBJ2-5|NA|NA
TGTGCCAGCAGTTTTGGCGGAGCTCAAGAGACCCAGTACTTC
CASSFGGAQETQYF
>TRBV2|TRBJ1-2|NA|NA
TGTGCCAGCACACTCCTCGGGGAATCGTTTAACTATGGCTACACCTTC
CASTLLGESFNYGYTF
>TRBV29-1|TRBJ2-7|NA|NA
TGCAGCGTTGTCGGGAGAAGGTACGAGCAGTACTTC
CSVVGRRYEQYF
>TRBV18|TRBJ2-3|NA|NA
TGTGCCAGCTCACCAGGGTCAGATACGCAGTATTTT
CASSPGSDTQYF
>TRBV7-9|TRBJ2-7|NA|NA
TGCGCCAGCAGCCAAGATAGGGGGAAAGGGTACGAGCAGTACTTC
CASSQDRGKGYEQYF
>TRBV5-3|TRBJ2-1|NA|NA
TGTGCCAGAAGCTTGGTGGCAGTCTACAATGAGCAGTTCTTC
CARSLVAVYNEQFF
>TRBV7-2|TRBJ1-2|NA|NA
TGTGCCAGCAGCTTGGTTGGCAGGAAAAGTTATGGCTACACCTTC
CASSLVGRKSYGYTF
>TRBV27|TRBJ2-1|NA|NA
TGTGCCAGCAGTTCGGCGGCGTCCTACAATGAGCAGTTCTTC
CASSSAASYNEQFF
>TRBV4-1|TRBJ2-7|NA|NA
TGCGCCAGCAGCCAAGATGTTGGAAACCTTGCCTACGAGCAGTACTTC
CASSQDVGNLAYEQYF
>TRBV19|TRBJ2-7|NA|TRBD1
TGTGCCAGTAGTAACCTCGGACAGGGCAGATACGAGCAGTACTTC
CASSNLGQGRYEQYF
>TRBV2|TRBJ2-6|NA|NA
TGTGCCAGCAGCCTAAACCTTCGGAGGAACCTGACTTTC
CASSLNLRRNLTF
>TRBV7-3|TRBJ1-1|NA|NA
TGTGCCAGCAGCTTAACGGGACGGGATGGGGCTTTCTTT
CASSLTGRDGAFF
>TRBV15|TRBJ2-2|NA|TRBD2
TGTGCCACCAGCAGAGGGCTAGCGGGAGGGAACACCGGGGAGCTGTTTTTT
CATSRGLAGGNTGELFF
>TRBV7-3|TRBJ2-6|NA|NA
TGTGCCAGCAGCTTAACGTTGTCCTCTGGGGCCAACGTCCTGACTTTC
CASSLTLSSGANVLTF
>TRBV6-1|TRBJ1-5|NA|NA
TGTGCCAGCAGGCGACTGGGCAATCAGCCCCAGCATTTT
CASRRLGNQPQHF
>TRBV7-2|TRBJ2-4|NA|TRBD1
TGTGCCAGCAGCCAGGGACAGAAAAACATTCAGTACTTC
CASSQGQKNIQYF
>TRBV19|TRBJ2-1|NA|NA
TGTGCCAGTAGTCCCCAGGGGAATGAGCAGTTCTTC
CASSPQGNEQFF
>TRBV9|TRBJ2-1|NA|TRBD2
TGTGCCAGCAGCGTAGTATCGGGGGGCGGGAGGGCCGCGAAAAATGAGCAGTTCTTC
CASSVVSGGGRAAKNEQFF
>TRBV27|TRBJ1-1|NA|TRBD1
TGTGCCAGCAGTGTGACACAGGGGGCGGGTGAAGCTTTCTTT
CASSVTQGAGEAFF
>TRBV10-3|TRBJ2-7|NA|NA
TGTGCCATCAGTGAGTCAAAATACAGGGGACTTCGGAACGAGCAGTACTTC
CAISESKYRGLRNEQYF
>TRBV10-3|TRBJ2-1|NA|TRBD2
TGTGCCATCAGTGAGAGTCGTCTACTAGCGGGAGGTTCCAATGAGCAGTTCTTC
CAISESRLLAGGSNEQFF
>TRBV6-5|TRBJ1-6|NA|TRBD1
TGTGCCAGCAGTTACAGCAGGGGGCCTTCACCCCTCCACTTT
CASSYSRGPSPLHF
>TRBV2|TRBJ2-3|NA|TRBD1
TGTGCCAGCAGTGTCTGGACAGGGGGTCCTAGCACAGATACGCAGTATTTT
CASSVWTGGPSTDTQYF
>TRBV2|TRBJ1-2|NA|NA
TGTGCCAGCAGTCCTAATAACTATGGCTACACCTTC
CASSPNNYGYTF
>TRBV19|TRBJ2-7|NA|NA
TGTGCCAGTGCATCGGGGGGCAGAATATACTTC
CASASGGRIYF